The clone carrying this TCR beta chain was seen ten or more times. What it recognizes is unknown. This sample was taken from a study of T-cell reconstitution after alpha-beta-depleted transplantation in children. This sample's TCRbeta library carried unique molecular identifier barcodes. TCRdb re-derived calls from the PCR reads in MiXCR, one entry per CDR3 protein. The table lists approximately 30,000 distinct CDR3 sequences, about 7% of them singletons, with around 25% in the top ten. The CDR3 is 17 amino acids. Between the trimmed V and J ends, which lost 2 bases and 0 bases, there was a span of 17 bases. Germline V lookup: CDR1 MDHEN, CDR2 SYDVKM. Study-wide results and caveats: Surviving thymic progenitors and recipient T cells were the source of high TCRbeta diversity at day 60 in some patients. It was newly produced T cells that mostly accounted for T-cell counts and diversity one year after transplant. The study reportedly traced alpha-beta T cells about two months after transplant to several hundred expanded graft clones.

The sequence was obtained from a child younger than two who had a stem cell transplant for acute myeloid leukemia, so the T cells may come from the graft donor. Sequences were derived from peripheral blood, sampled 60 days after TCRalphabeta/CD19-depleted stem cell transplant. The V and J genes are TRBV28 and TRBJ2-7; D gene uncertain. This CDR3 is CASSLNPDDTYSYEQYF. CDR3 sequence (DNA): TGTGCCAGCAGTTTAAACCCAGACGACACCTACTCCTACGAGCAGTACTTC.